One T cell receptor (beta chain) is described in this entry. The antigen remains undetermined. The record originates from a study of cytomegalovirus exposure and HLA in healthy donors. Findings and caveats of the study: In a later analysis, V- and J-gene trimming of beta chains associated with a DCLRE1C missense variant, replicated independently. Using a false discovery rate of 0.05, a later analysis showed that 15,000 to 20,000 TCR beta sequences were associated with HLA alleles.

This PCR relied on a set of 60 Vbeta primers and 13 Jbeta primers. Sequencing was performed with immunoSEQ multiplex PCR; in TCRdb, only in-frame clones are kept and a portion is missing. This table has some 100,000 clones, roughly 72% appearing once. The sequenced sample consisted of PBMCs. The source of this sequence is a woman in her 50s in good health and CMV-seropositive.

The CDR3 bases are TGTGCCAGCAGTTTAGGCGGGAGCACAGATACGCAGTATTTT. This encodes CASSLGGSTDTQYF. The chain combines TRBV28 with TRBJ2-3; possible D gene TRBD2, 5 bases. This CDR3 region has 14 residues. The V end lost 2 bases, the J end lost 0 bases, and 6 bases lay between the germline ends. Looked up from germline, CDR1 is MDHEN and CDR2 is SYDVKM.